This T cell receptor (beta chain) was obtained from a study of Ad26.COV2.S vaccination and SARS-CoV-2 variants (dated by TCRdb to the early 2020s). For the study in its entirety: Vaccine-arm donors came from COV1001, a multicentre, randomized, double-blind, placebo-controlled phase I-IIa trial of Ad26.COV2.S in healthy adults. The TCR-sequenced set comprised approximately 30 samples: about 19 Ad26.COV2.S vaccine recipients, 5 placebo recipients and 8 SARS-CoV-2 convalescent individuals. Trial participants were randomized into five groups of five: low-dose or high-dose Ad26.COV2.S given once or twice, or placebo on both occasions. Ad26.COV2.S was administered intramuscularly at a dose of 5x10^10 or 1x10^11 viral particles, either as one shot or as two shots given 56 days apart. TCRbeta repertoire sequencing served as the tool for gauging how specific and how broad the SARS-CoV-2-reactive T cell receptors were following Ad26.COV2.S vaccination. Throughout the experiments and outcome assessment, investigators stayed blinded to trial group allocation. The paper's findings and limits, for the study overall: Comparing responses between vaccine doses or regimens was not something the study was powered to do. Ad26.COV2.S recipients had higher spike-specific TCR breadth than placebo recipients (P = 0.0014). Vaccine and placebo recipients had similar non-spike TCR breadth, a finding consistent with the vaccine containing only spike. The authors noted that the TCR breadth and depth analyses may have underestimated total T cell responses. After vaccination, substantial breadth of spike-specific CD8+ and CD4+ T cell responses was reported.

The treatment or condition label corresponds to: approximately 18 received Ad26.COV2.S at low or high dose, single or two shots; about 5 received placebo; per-sample allocation not given. Repertoires of vaccine and placebo recipients were sequenced from samples collected on day 63 after the first injection. In Cohort 1b, roughly 26 adults aged 18-55 years were enrolled at a single site in Boston, USA, between 29 July and 7 August 2020. Ad26.COV2.S was a replication-incompetent adenovirus type 26 vector that expressed a prefusion-stabilized SARS-CoV-2 spike protein derived from the original Wuhan strain. Deletion took 3 bases off V and 4 bases off J, with a span of 8 bases between the germline ends. Including cysteine and phenylalanine, the CDR3 has 13 amino acids. The kept DNA is CDR3 alone, 39 bases in frame from the first base. CDR1 and CDR2, per the germline V gene, are MNHEY and SVGEGT. TCRbeta CDR3 regions were sequenced with the immunoSEQ Assay. After extraction, genomic DNA underwent amplification by bias-controlled multiplex PCR, followed by high-throughput sequencing. In the paper's pipeline: To quantify the absolute abundance of every unique TCRbeta CDR3 region, sequences were collapsed and filtered. Usable DNA was measured by amplifying reference genes present in all nucleated cells, and TCRbeta template counts were normalized to that usable DNA to estimate T cell fraction. Repertoire TCRs were annotated as SARS-CoV-2-specific when V gene, CDR3 amino acid sequence and J gene were exactly matched to a known reactive TCR set. The reference SARS-CoV-2 TCR set was obtained from MIRA and was filtered for enrichment in COVID-19-positive ImmuneCODE repertoires, whereby public or cross-reactive TCRs were removed. Based on the MIRA antigens, annotated TCRs were further analysed at the level of specific ORF or position within ORF. Breadth was defined as annotated unique rearrangements over total unique productive rearrangements; depth was the summed frequency of those rearrangements. Two-sided Wilcoxon rank-sum tests were used to compare TCR breadth between groups. Drawn from immuneACCESS, this table holds only the in-frame rearrangements with V and J called that TCRdb kept. Clones are partly lost; checked studies trace under half to an unresolved V gene and leave the rest unexplained. The DNA was the basis for D and trimming; V, J and clone size are from that table. The sample table lists around 420,000 clones, around 87% of them with a count of one. The top ten constitute 3.6% of the sample.

With regard to this clone: Its binding antigen is unknown. No quality values exist for individual bases; no much larger clone is one base distant.

The source of this sequence is a person aged 18-60 years who received the Ad26.COV2.S COVID-19 vaccine or a placebo. The sequence joins TRBV6-2 or TRBV6-3 to TRBJ2-3; the D gene assignment is ambiguous. This specimen was peripheral blood, taken in a trial of Ad26.COV2.S vaccine versus placebo. In nucleotide form, the sequence is TGTGCCAGCAGTTATCTTGGCTCAGATACGCAGTATTTT. Translation gives CASSYLGSDTQYF.